The 13 T cell receptor beta chains in this list originate from one sample, sequenced in a study of cytomegalovirus exposure and HLA in healthy donors. PCR used 60 Vbeta primers and 13 Jbeta primers. Sequencing was performed with immunoSEQ multiplex PCR; in TCRdb, only in-frame clones are kept and a portion is missing. The table includes approximately 150,000 clones, around nine tenths detected once. Input material: PBMCs. The receptors originated from a woman aged 30 to 39 in good health and CMV-seronegative.

This clone was recorded a few times. The chain uses TRBV28 and TRBJ2-7, with 8 bases matching TRBD1. The CDR3 loop spans 14 amino acids. Trimming at V came to 2 bases and at J to 6 bases, leaving 6 bases not matched to a gene. Germline CDR1 and CDR2: MDHEN and SYDVKM. DNA of the CDR3: TGTGCCAGCAGTTTACGTCAGGGGGCGGCCGAGCAGTACTTC. Residues: CASSLRQGAAEQYF. Full variable domain (missing parts from reference TRBV28 and TRBJ2-7): DVKVTQSSRYLVKRTGEKVFLECVQDMDHENMFWYRQDPGLGLRLIYFSYDVKMKEKGDIPEGYSVSREKKERFSLILESASTNQTSMYLCASSLRQGAAEQYFGPGTRLTVT.

In this sample, this clone turned up once. This chain's CDR3 is CASSLVSSGGYEQYF. The CDR3 DNA sequence: TGTGCCAGCAGCTTGGTTTCTAGCGGAGGATACGAGCAGTACTTC. V gene TRBV5-8 combines with J gene TRBJ2-7; 7 positions agree with TRBD2. With 0 bases clipped from V and 4 bases from J, the junction kept 7 bases outside the gene matches. The germline V gene has CDR1 SGHTS and CDR2 YDEGEE. This CDR3 is built from 15 residues.

This clone was found once. In nucleotides, the CDR3 is TGCGCCAGCAGCCAGACAGGGGACACTGAAGCTTTCTTT. This sequence encodes CASSQTGDTEAFF. This rearrangement joins TRBV5-1 to TRBJ1-1; TRBD1 agrees at 8 bases. CDR1 is SGHRS and CDR2 is YFSETQ in the germline V gene. The trim removed 4 bases at V and 3 bases at J, leaving 2 bases unmatched. The CDR3 length is 13 residues. Based on the CDR3 plus reference TRBV5-1 and TRBJ1-1, the full variable domain is KAGVTQTPRYLIKTRGQQVTLSCSPISGHRSVSWYQQTPGQGLQFLFEYFSETQRNKGNFPGRFSGRQFSNSRSEMNVSTLELGDSALYLCASSQTGDTEAFFGQGTRLTVV.

V gene TRBV29-1 combines with J gene TRBJ2-7, with 7 bases identical to TRBD2. J lost 3 bases, V lost 5 bases, and 7 bases had no gene match. The CDR3 is 13 residues long. Germline V gene lookup returns CDR1 SQVTM and CDR2 ANQGSEA. The CDR3 loop reads CSVQGASGYEQYF. CDR3 nucleotides: TGCAGCGTTCAAGGGGCTAGCGGCTACGAGCAGTACTTC.

The chain is built from TRBV4-3 and TRBJ2-7, with D possibly being TRBD1 (5 bases). Germline V lookup: CDR1 LGHNA, CDR2 YSLEER. The V gene lost 0 bases and the J gene lost 2 bases, with 11 bases spanning the gap. The CDR3 covers 15 residues. The CDR3 DNA reads as TGCGCCAGCAGCCAAGAGCTACAGGACGCCTACGAGCAGTACTTC. The encoded protein is CASSQELQDAYEQYF.

The chain links TRBV29-1 to TRBJ1-2; a possible D gene is TRBD1 (6 bases). The germline CDR1 and CDR2 sequences are SQVTM and ANQGSEA. CDR3 length: 12 amino acids. V lost 8 bases to trimming and J lost 8 bases, with 18 bases between them. The DNA for the CDR3 is TGCAGCTTCATCAGACAGGAATGGGGCTACACCTTC. Its protein is CSFIRQEWGYTF.

This chain links TRBV18 with TRBJ2-2; 14 bases are a match to TRBD2. Germline loops: CDR1 KGHSH, CDR2 LQKENI. V gave up 0 bases and J gave up 7 bases; unmatched junction bases: 4. The CDR3 length is 17 residues. CDR3 loop: CASSPPGLAGVGGELFF. CDR3 coding DNA: TGTGCCAGCTCACCACCGGGACTAGCGGGAGTAGGCGGGGAGCTGTTTTTT.

The chain is built from TRBV5-6 and TRBJ2-2; no clear D gene. V was pared by 5 bases and J by 0 bases, with 8 bases between. This CDR3 spans 14 amino acids. Germline CDR1 is SGHDT and CDR2 is YYEEEE. CDR3 sequence (DNA): TGTGCCAGCAGACGTGACACGAACACCGGGGAGCTGTTTTTT. Encoded protein: CASRRDTNTGELFF.

The CDR3 is CASSSSQLAGGRGTQYF. For the CDR3, the DNA is TGTGCCAGCAGTTCATCTCAACTAGCGGGAGGCCGAGGGACCCAGTACTTC. This chain joins TRBV27 and TRBJ2-5; 12 bases match TRBD2. The length of the CDR3 is 17 residues. After removal of 4 bases from V and 7 bases from J, the junction contained 13 bases not matched to a gene. Germline lookup yields CDR1 MNHEY and CDR2 SMNVEV (reference sequence).

V is TRBV9 and J is TRBJ2-5, with TRBD2 identical over 7 bases. The ends lost 0 bases at V and 1 base at J; junction bases unmatched: 9. CDR1 SGDLS and CDR2 YYNGEE come from the germline V gene. The CDR3 is 17 residues long. The CDR3: CASSVDPPGGIQETQYF. CDR3 DNA: TGTGCCAGCAGCGTAGACCCCCCGGGGGGAATCCAAGAGACCCAGTACTTC.

The chain carries TRBV6-1 and TRBJ2-5; 10 nucleotides align to TRBD2. The CDR3 runs to 19 residues. In germline, CDR1 is MNHNS, CDR2 SASEGT. V trimming: 0 bases; J trimming: 4 bases; junction bases outside the gene matches: 14. The CDR3 DNA follows: TGTGCCAGCAGTGAAGCGGGCCTAGCGGGGGTCTTTGGTGGAGAGACCCAGTACTTC. It translates to CASSEAGLAGVFGGETQYF.

The rearrangement links TRBV30 to TRBJ2-7; D gene unclear. Germline values: CDR1 GTSNPN, CDR2 SVGIG (reference sequence). This CDR3 spans 12 amino acids. V shed 3 bases and J shed 2 bases, with 8 bases lying between them. CDR3 amino acids: CAWSRIAYEQYF. The DNA of the CDR3 is TGTGCCTGGAGCAGGATCGCCTACGAGCAGTACTTC. Complete variable domain (other parts from reference TRBV30 and TRBJ2-7): SQTIHQWPATLVQPVGSPLSLECTVEGTSNPNLYWYRQAAGRGLQLLFYSVGIGQISSEVPQNLSASRPQDRQFILSSKKLLLSDSGFYLCAWSRIAYEQYFGPGTRLTVT.

This clone was seen a single time. The chain couples TRBV27 to TRBJ1-1; D gene ambiguous. CDR1 MNHEY and CDR2 SMNVEV come from the germline V gene (reference sequence). The CDR3 runs to 13 residues. V was pared by 6 bases and J by 5 bases, with 13 bases between. The chain's CDR3 is CASRQFSVTEAFF. The CDR3 bases are TGTGCCAGCAGACAGTTCTCGGTGACTGAAGCTTTCTTT.